This T cell receptor beta chain was sequenced during a study of human thymus T cells. Regarding the study as a whole: In unrelated individuals, thymic repertoires overlapped highly, according to related research. Biased V and J segment usage appeared in thymus and peripheral blood.

The data were produced by immunoSEQ multiplex PCR, yet TCRdb's version contains in-frame clones alone and is incomplete. The sample has some 120,000 clones; about 95% are singletons. The source of the thymus tissue was resections taken during corrective heart surgery. Corrective surgery for congenital heart defects was being performed on the healthy Finnish infants who served as donors. CDR1 SSHAT and CDR2 FNYEAQ come from the germline V gene (reference sequence). This CDR3 is 12 amino acids long. With respect to this clone: Antigen unknown. The junction does not match germline at one end; this may be a read error.

The V call is TRBV7-7, the J call TRBJ1-5; D gene unclear. The sequenced sample was thymus tissue. The sequence came from a boy less than two years old with a congenital heart defect but otherwise immunologically healthy. The CDR3 reads CASSSNNQSQHF. The CDR3 DNA reads as TGTGCCAGCAGCTCAAACAATCAGTCCCAGCATTTT. Together with reference TRBV7-7 and TRBJ1-5, the CDR3 gives the full variable domain: GAGVSQSPRYKVTKRGQDVTLRCDPISSHATLYWYQQALGQGPEFLTYFNYEAQPDKSGLPSDRFSAERPEGSISTLTIQRTEQRDSAMYRCASSSNNQSQHFGDGTRLSIL.